Below, one T cell receptor beta chain is given with its context. The antigen is not known. This sample is part of a study of identical twins. The study's findings and limits: Cord blood's abundant beta clonotypes had fewer insertions, unlike memory repertoires. A cross-sectional statistical analysis, not follow-up of the same donors, supported the conclusions.

A template switching step contributed a universal primer site, while unique molecular identifiers were present in the cDNA. TCRdb ran MiXCR on the 5' RACE reads and lists one entry per CDR3 protein. The data contain approximately 680,000 distinct CDR3 sequences, roughly 6.6% of them seen just once; the ten biggest clones take up roughly 1.6%. Germline loops: CDR1 SGHRS, CDR2 YFSETQ. V was shortened by 5 bases and J by 6 bases, with 12 bases between the two germline ends. The CDR3 has 13 residues. All donors were healthy, and all were Caucasian. These same data were also listed under a study on yellow fever vaccine responses in identical twins.

Sequences were obtained from PBMCs. This sequence joins TRBV5-1 and TRBJ2-1, with D perhaps given as TRBD1 or TRBD2 (5 bases each). The TCR was taken from a woman aged 18-29 years in good health. The CDR3 here is CASRYGASNEQFF. The CDR3 DNA reads as TGCGCCAGCAGGTACGGGGCATCCAATGAGCAGTTCTTC.